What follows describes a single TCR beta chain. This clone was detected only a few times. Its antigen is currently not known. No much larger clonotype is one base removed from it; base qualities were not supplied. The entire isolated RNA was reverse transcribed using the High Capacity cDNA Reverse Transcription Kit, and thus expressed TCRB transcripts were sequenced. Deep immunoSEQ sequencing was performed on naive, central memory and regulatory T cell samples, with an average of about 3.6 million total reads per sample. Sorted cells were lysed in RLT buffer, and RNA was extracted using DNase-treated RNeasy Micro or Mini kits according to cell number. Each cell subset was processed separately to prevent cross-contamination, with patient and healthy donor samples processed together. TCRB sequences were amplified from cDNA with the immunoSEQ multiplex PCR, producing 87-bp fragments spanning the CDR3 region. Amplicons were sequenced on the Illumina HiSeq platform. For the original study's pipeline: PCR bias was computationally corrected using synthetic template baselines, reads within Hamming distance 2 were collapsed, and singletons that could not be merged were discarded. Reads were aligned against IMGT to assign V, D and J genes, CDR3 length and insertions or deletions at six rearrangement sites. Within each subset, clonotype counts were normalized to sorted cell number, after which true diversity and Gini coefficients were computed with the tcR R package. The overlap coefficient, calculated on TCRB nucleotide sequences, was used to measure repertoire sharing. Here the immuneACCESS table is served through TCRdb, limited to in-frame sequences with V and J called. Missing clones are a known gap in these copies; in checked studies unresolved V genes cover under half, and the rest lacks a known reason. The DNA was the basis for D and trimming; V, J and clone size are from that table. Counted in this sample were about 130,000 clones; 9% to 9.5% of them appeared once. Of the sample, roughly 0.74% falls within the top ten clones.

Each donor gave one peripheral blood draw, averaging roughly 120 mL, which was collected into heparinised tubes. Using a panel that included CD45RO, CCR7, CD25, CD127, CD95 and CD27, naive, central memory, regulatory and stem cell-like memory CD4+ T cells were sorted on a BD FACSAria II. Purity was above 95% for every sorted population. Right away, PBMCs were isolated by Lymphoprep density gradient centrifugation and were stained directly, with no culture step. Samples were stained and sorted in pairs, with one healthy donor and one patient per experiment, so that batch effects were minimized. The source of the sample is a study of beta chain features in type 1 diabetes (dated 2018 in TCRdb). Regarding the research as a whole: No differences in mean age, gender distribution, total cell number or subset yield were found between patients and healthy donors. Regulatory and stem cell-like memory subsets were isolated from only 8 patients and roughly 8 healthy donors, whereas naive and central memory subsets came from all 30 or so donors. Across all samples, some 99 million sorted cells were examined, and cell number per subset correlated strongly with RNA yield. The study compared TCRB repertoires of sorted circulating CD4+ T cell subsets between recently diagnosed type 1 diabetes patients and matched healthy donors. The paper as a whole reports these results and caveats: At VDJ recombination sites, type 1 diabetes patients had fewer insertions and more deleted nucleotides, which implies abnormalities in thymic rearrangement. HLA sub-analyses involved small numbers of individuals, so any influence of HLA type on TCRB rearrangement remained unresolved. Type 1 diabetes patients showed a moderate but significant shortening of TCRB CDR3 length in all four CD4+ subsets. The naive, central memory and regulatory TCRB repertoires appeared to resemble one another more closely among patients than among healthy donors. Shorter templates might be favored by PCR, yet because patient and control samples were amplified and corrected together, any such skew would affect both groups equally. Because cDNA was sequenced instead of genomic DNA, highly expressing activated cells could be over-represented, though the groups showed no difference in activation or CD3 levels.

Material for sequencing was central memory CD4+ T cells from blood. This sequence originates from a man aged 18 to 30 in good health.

CDR3 loop: CASSFRVSTDTQYF. Here is the DNA: TGTGCCAGCAGCTTCAGGGTTAGCACAGATACGCAGTATTTT. The chain uses TRBV11-2 and TRBJ2-3; TRBD1 is a weak D gene call, 5 bases matching. V is shortened by 3 bases, J by 0 bases, and the region joining them spans 7 bases. CDR1 and CDR2 were assigned from the germline V gene as SGHAT and FQNNGV. Reading from cysteine to phenylalanine, the CDR3 counts 14 amino acids. Left in the record is the CDR3 DNA by itself, 42 bases read in frame from the first base.